Below, 18 T cell receptor beta chains from the same sample are listed, as sequenced in a study of T cell responses to AZD1222 COVID-19 vaccine. Generated by immunoSEQ multiplex PCR, the TCRdb table keeps only in-frame clones and is missing some. Of about 94,000 clones detected, roughly 88% appear once; the ten largest clones hold about 14%. Sequences were derived from peripheral blood, sampled on day 0 of AZD1222 vaccination. The source of these receptors is an adult in good health.

This rearrangement joins TRBV27 to TRBJ1-1; 9 bases fit TRBD1. The germline V gene encodes CDR1 MNHEY and CDR2 SMNVEV (reference sequence). This CDR3 contains 14 residues. After removal of 4 bases from V and 1 base from J, the junction contained 1 base not matched to a gene. This CDR3 is CASSWGQGNTEAFF. The CDR3 coding sequence is TGTGCCAGCAGTTGGGGACAGGGGAACACTGAAGCTTTCTTT.

This chain uses TRBV30 with TRBJ1-4; D might be TRBD1 (6 bases). Looked up from germline, CDR1 is GTSNPN and CDR2 is SVGIG (reference sequence). V lost 1 base and J 3 bases, leaving 6 bases between the germline ends. There are 13 residues in the CDR3. CDR3 sequence: CAWSGGPNEKLFF. As DNA, the CDR3 is TGTGCCTGGAGTGGGGGGCCTAATGAAAAACTGTTTTTT.

The gene calls are TRBV11-2 and TRBJ1-1; D call uncertain. CDR1 is SGHAT and CDR2 is FQNNGV in the germline V gene. V was cut by 5 bases and J by 0 bases, with 7 bases left in between. The CDR3 extends over 13 amino acids. CDR3 sequence (DNA): TGTGCCAGCAGCCCCAGCATGAACACTGAAGCTTTCTTT. Its translation: CASSPSMNTEAFF.

The chain is built from TRBV5-1 and TRBJ1-3; D not resolved. Looked up from germline, CDR1 is SGHRS and CDR2 is YFSETQ. V dropped 2 bases and J dropped 2 bases, with 2 bases sitting between them. This CDR3 is 12 amino acids long. Here the CDR3 DNA reads TGCGCCAGCAGCTTTCCTGGAAACACCATATATTTT. Translated: CASSFPGNTIYF.

The chain employs TRBV5-4 and TRBJ2-5; 9 bases are shared with TRBD1. The V and J ends lost 4 bases and 2 bases, in that order; junction bases with no gene match: 9. The CDR3 has 16 amino acids. Germline V gene sequence: CDR1 SGHNT, CDR2 YYREEE (reference sequence). Written as DNA, the CDR3 is TGTGCCAGCAGCCCCCAACGGGGACAGGGACAAGAGACCCAGTACTTC. As protein: CASSPQRGQGQETQYF.

The gene calls are TRBV13 and TRBJ2-5, with 8 bases fitting TRBD2. The CDR3 totals 16 residues. Germline V gene lookup returns CDR1 PRHDT and CDR2 FYEKMQ (reference sequence). V lost 5 bases and J lost 2; bases outside the gene matches: 10. The CDR3 loop reads CASSHPRGGPQETQYF. The CDR3 DNA is TGTGCCAGCAGCCACCCTCGGGGGGGACCTCAAGAGACCCAGTACTTC.

The J gene is TRBJ1-1, the V gene TRBV23-1; 10 bases line up with TRBD1. TRBV23-1 is identified as an open reading frame with a role that is uncertain. V shed 2 bases, J shed 3 bases, and the junction held 9 bases outside the gene matches. The CDR3 has 17 amino acids. The DNA for the CDR3 is TGCGCCAGCAGTCAACCGAGAAGGACAGGGGGGCACACTGAAGCTTTCTTT. This gives the protein CASSQPRRTGGHTEAFF.

This chain joins TRBV5-1 and TRBJ2-7; D gene uncertain. This CDR3 spans 13 amino acids. The germline V and J ends were trimmed by 0 bases and 6 bases, with 10 bases remaining between them. From germline, CDR1 is SGHRS and CDR2 YFSETQ. This chain's CDR3 is CASSLGPEIEQYF. The CDR3 DNA follows: TGCGCCAGCAGCTTGGGACCGGAAATCGAGCAGTACTTC. Together with reference TRBV5-1 and TRBJ2-7, the CDR3 gives the full variable domain: KAGVTQTPRYLIKTRGQQVTLSCSPISGHRSVSWYQQTPGQGLQFLFEYFSETQRNKGNFPGRFSGRQFSNSRSEMNVSTLELGDSALYLCASSLGPEIEQYFGPGTRLTVT.

This clone turned up a few times. This chain links TRBV7-9 with TRBJ2-2; D is ambiguous. The germline V gene encodes CDR1 SEHNR and CDR2 FQNEAQ (reference sequence). V was clipped by 6 bases and J by 0 bases, with 14 bases between them. The CDR3 contains 16 residues. CDR3 in DNA: TGTGCCAGCAGTCCCCAGCGCGGAGCGAACACCGGGGAGCTGTTTTTT. Translation: CASSPQRGANTGELFF.

This rearrangement joins TRBV15 to TRBJ1-2; no clear D gene. The CDR3 sequence is 14 residues long. Per germline, CDR1 LNHNV and CDR2 YYDKDF (reference sequence). V gave up 0 bases and J gave up 4 bases, with 9 bases separating them. In DNA, the CDR3 is TGTGCCACCAGCAGAGATCGCAGCAGCTATGGCTACACCTTC. The encoded protein is CATSRDRSSYGYTF.

The chain carries TRBV30 and TRBJ2-2; D is perhaps TRBD2 (5 bases). The CDR3 is 13 amino acids. CDR1 and CDR2 from the germline V gene are GTSNPN and SVGIG (reference sequence). V was pared by 0 bases and J by 5 bases, with 7 bases between. CDR3 DNA: TGTGCCTGGAGTGTACGGGAAACCGGGGAGCTGTTTTTT. Protein: CAWSVRETGELFF.

J is TRBJ1-5 and V is TRBV5-1, with D maybe TRBD1 (5 bases). The V end was cut by 4 bases, the J end by 0 bases, with 11 bases between. Germline V gene data show CDR1 as SGHRS and CDR2 as YFSETQ. CDR3 length: 15 amino acids. The CDR3 spells CASSPGDGSNQPQHF. CDR3 coding DNA: TGCGCCAGCAGCCCGGGGGACGGTAGCAATCAGCCCCAGCATTTT. The complete variable domain, with remaining parts taken from reference TRBV5-1 and TRBJ1-5, reads KAGVTQTPRYLIKTRGQQVTLSCSPISGHRSVSWYQQTPGQGLQFLFEYFSETQRNKGNFPGRFSGRQFSNSRSEMNVSTLELGDSALYLCASSPGDGSNQPQHFGDGTRLSIL.

The chain employs TRBV7-3 and TRBJ1-2; the D gene is possibly TRBD1 (5 bases). The CDR3 extends over 14 amino acids. Germline values: CDR1 SGHTA, CDR2 FQGTGA. The germline V and J ends were trimmed by 5 bases and 7 bases, with 17 bases remaining between them. The CDR3 region has the DNA TGTGCCAGCAGCCTTGACGAGGGGAGGTTTGGCTACACCTTC. It yields the protein CASSLDEGRFGYTF.

This clone was seen a handful of times. V usage is TRBV29-1 and J usage is TRBJ1-2, with D hard to call. Looked up from germline, CDR1 is SQVTM and CDR2 is ANQGSEA. CDR3 length: 13 residues. V lost 0 bases, J lost 5 bases, and 10 bases lay in between. The CDR3 DNA follows: TGCAGCGTTGAAGAGCAGATCTCGTATGGCTACACCTTC. Its protein product is CSVEEQISYGYTF.

This clone came up once. V gene TRBV5-1 combines with J gene TRBJ1-3; perhaps TRBD1 as D (5 bases). CDR3 length: 14 amino acids. V shed 0 bases and J shed 1 base, with 5 bases lying between them. The germline V gene encodes CDR1 SGHRS and CDR2 YFSETQ. The CDR3 loop is CASSLGGSGNTIYF. The CDR3 bases are TGCGCCAGCAGCTTGGGGGGGTCTGGAAACACCATATATTTT.

The V and J genes are TRBV7-9 and TRBJ1-6, with 8 bases identical to TRBD1. The CDR3 has 15 residues. The germline CDR1 and CDR2 sequences are SEHNR and FQNEAQ (reference sequence). Trimming cost V 2 bases and J 9 bases; bases outside gene matches: 6. The CDR3 coding sequence is TGTGCCAGCAGCTTACCCGGACAGGGCGGTTCACCCCTCCACTTT. This sequence encodes CASSLPGQGGSPLHF.

J is TRBJ2-2 and V is TRBV25-1; 13 nucleotides line up with TRBD2. The junction had 5 bases not matched to a gene; V was cut back by 5 bases and J by 2 bases. The CDR3 loop spans 17 amino acids. Germline V gene data show CDR1 as MGHDK and CDR2 as SYGVNS. The CDR3: CASSRLAGGHNTGELFF. CDR3 nucleotides: TGTGCCAGCAGTCGACTAGCGGGGGGACATAACACCGGGGAGCTGTTTTTT.

The gene calls are TRBV7-2 and TRBJ1-1, with a tentative D call TRBD1 (6 bases). V lost 5 bases to trimming and J lost 8 bases, with 15 bases between them. The CDR3 loop spans 13 amino acids. The germline V gene encodes CDR1 SGHTA and CDR2 FQGNSA. CDR3: CASSINRDAEAFF. The CDR3 DNA sequence: TGTGCCAGCAGCATTAACAGGGATGCCGAAGCTTTCTTT.